This T cell receptor (beta chain) came from a study of beta chain features in type 1 diabetes. About the research overall: On cell yields, gender and age, patients and healthy donors were similar.

Germline loops: CDR1 SGDLS, CDR2 YYNGEE. The V gene lost 0 bases and the J gene lost 3 bases, with 10 bases spanning the gap. The CDR3 has 15 residues. In regard to this clone: Its antigen is unidentified. Distinct nucleotide sequences in the sample also encode this CDR3.

Study-wide findings and caveats: The similarity of naive, central memory and Treg TCRB repertoires appeared greater among patients than among healthy donors.

What was sequenced were expressed TCRB transcripts, since all of the isolated RNA had been reverse transcribed. The table came from immunoSEQ multiplex PCR; TCRdb's copy has only in-frame clones and leaves some out. The sample yields 900,000 or so clones, under 20% seen once. This chain uses TRBV9 with TRBJ2-1; D tentatively fits TRBD1 or TRBD2 (6 bases each). Sequencing input: naive CD4+ T cells from blood. The clonotype originates from a woman aged 18-29 years in good health. CDR3 bases: TGTGCCAGCAGCGTAGACGGGGGCGACTACAATGAGCAGTTCTTC. It is translated as CASSVDGGDYNEQFF.